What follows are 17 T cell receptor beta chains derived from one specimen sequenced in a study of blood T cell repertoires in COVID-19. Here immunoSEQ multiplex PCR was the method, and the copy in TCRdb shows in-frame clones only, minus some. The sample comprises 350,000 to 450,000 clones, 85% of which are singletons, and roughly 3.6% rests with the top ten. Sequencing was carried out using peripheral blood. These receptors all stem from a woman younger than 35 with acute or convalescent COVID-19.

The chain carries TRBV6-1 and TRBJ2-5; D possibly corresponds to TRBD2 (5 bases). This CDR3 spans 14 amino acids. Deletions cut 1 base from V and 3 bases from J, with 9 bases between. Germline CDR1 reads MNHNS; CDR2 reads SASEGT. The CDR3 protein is CASSEVGVKETQYF. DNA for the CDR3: TGTGCCAGCAGTGAAGTCGGGGTTAAAGAGACCCAGTACTTC.

This CDR3 is CSVDLTSGYNEQFF. CDR3 DNA sequence: TGCAGCGTTGACTTGACTAGCGGGTACAATGAGCAGTTCTTC. The chain recombines TRBV29-1 with TRBJ2-1; the match to TRBD2 covers 10 bases. The germline V gene has CDR1 SQVTM and CDR2 ANQGSEA. This CDR3 spans 14 amino acids. V was pared by 3 bases and J by 4 bases, with 3 bases of the junction left unmatched.

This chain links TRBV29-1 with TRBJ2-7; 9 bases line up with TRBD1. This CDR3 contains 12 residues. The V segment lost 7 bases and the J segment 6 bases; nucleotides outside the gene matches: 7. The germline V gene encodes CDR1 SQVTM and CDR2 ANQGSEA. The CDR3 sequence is CSGGTGTREQYF. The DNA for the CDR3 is TGCAGCGGAGGGACAGGGACTCGCGAGCAGTACTTC.

CDR3 region: CASSSDTGVYNSPLHF. CDR3 coding DNA: TGCGCCAGCAGCTCGGACACTGGGGTCTATAATTCACCCCTCCACTTT. The J gene is TRBJ1-6, the V gene TRBV5-1; a possible D gene is TRBD1 (5 bases). The CDR3 consists of 16 residues. Germline V gene lookup returns CDR1 SGHRS and CDR2 YFSETQ. V was pared by 3 bases and J by 3 bases, with 13 bases between.

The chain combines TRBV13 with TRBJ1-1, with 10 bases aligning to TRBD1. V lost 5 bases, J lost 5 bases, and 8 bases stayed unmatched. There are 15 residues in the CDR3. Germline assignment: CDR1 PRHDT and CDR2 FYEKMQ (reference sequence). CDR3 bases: TGTGCCAGCAGCCCGGGCGACAGGGGGCTTACTGAAGCTTTCTTT. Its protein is CASSPGDRGLTEAFF.

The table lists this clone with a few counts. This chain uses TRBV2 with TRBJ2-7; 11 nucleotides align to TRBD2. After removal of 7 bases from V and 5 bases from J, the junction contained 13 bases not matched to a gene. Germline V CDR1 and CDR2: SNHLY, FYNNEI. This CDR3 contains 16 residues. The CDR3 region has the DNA TGTGCCAGCAAAATCTCCGGGACTAGCGGCTCTGACGAGCAGTACTTC. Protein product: CASKISGTSGSDEQYF.

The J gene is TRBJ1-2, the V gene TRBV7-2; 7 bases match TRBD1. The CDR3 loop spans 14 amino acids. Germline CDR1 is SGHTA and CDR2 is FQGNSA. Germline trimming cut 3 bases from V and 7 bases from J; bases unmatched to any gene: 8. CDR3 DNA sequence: TGTGCCAGCAGCTTCGAACAGGGGCCTGGTGGCTACACCTTC. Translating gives CASSFEQGPGGYTF.

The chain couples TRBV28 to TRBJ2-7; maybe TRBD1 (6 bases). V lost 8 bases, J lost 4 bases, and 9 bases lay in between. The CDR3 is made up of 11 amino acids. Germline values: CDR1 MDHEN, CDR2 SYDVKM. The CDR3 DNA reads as TGTGCCAGCCGGACAGTTTACGAGCAGTACTTC. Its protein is CASRTVYEQYF.

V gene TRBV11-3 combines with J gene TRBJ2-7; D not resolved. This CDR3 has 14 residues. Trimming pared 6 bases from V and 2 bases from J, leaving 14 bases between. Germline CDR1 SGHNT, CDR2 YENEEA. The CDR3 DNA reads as TGTGCCAGCAGTACCATGGAGAACCCCTACGAGCAGTACTTC. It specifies CASSTMENPYEQYF.

CDR3 nucleotide sequence: TGTGCCAGCAGCTTAAGGAATGCGGGAGACACAGATACGCAGTATTTT. It encodes CASSLRNAGDTDTQYF. The genes are TRBV7-9 and TRBJ2-3, with 7 nucleotides matching TRBD2. J gave up 2 bases and V 2 bases, and 7 bases lay outside the gene matches. The CDR3 is made up of 16 amino acids. The germline V gene has CDR1 SEHNR and CDR2 FQNEAQ (reference sequence).

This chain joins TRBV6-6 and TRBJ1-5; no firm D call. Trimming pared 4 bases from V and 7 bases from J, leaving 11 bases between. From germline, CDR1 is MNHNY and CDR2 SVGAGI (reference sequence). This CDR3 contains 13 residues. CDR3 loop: CASSWQNLQPQHF. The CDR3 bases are TGTGCCAGCAGTTGGCAGAATCTGCAGCCCCAGCATTTT.

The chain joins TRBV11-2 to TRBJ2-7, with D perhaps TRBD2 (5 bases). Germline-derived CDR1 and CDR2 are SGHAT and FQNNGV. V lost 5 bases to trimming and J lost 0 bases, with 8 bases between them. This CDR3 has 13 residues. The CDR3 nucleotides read TGTGCCAGCAGCCTAGGGAGCTCCTACGAGCAGTACTTC. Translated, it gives CASSLGSSYEQYF. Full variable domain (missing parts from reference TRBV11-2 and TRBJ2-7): EAGVAQSPRYKIIEKRQSVAFWCNPISGHATLYWYQQILGQGPKLLIQFQNNGVVDDSQLPKDRFSAERLKGVDSTLKIQPAKLEDSAVYLCASSLGSSYEQYFGPGTRLTVT.

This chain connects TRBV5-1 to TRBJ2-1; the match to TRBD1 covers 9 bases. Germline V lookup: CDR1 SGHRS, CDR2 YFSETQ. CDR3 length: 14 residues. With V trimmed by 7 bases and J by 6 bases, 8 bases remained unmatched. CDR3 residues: CASSGQGKPNEQFF. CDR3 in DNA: TGCGCCAGCTCGGGACAGGGAAAACCCAATGAGCAGTTCTTC.

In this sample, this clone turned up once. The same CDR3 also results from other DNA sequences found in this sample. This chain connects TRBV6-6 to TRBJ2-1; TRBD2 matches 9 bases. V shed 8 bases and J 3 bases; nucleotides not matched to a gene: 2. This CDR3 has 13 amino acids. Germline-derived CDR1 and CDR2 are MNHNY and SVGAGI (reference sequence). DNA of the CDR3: TGTGCCAGCCGGCGGGGGGGCTACAATGAGCAGTTCTTC. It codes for CASRRGGYNEQFF.

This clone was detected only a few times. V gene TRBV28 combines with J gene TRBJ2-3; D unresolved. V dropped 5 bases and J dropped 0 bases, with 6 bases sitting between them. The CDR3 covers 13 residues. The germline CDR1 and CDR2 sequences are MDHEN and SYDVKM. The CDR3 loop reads CASSPPSTDTQYF. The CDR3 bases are TGTGCCAGCAGTCCCCCTAGCACAGATACGCAGTATTTT.

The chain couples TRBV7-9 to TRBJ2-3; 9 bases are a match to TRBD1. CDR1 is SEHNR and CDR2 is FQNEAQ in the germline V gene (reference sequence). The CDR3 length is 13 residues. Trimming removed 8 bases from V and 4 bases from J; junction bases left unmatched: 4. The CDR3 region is CASGQGYPDTQYF. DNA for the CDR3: TGTGCCAGCGGACAGGGGTACCCAGATACGCAGTATTTT.

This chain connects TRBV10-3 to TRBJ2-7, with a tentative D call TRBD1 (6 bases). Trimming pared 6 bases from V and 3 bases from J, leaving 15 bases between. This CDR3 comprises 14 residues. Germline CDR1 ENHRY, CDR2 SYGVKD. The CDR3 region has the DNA TGTGCCATCAGGGAAACAGGGATAATCTACGAGCAGTACTTC. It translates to CAIRETGIIYEQYF.